This T cell receptor beta chain is from a study of CD4 T cells in relation to SARS-CoV-2 and coronaviruses. Study details: After roughly 11 days of antigen culture, PBMC TCR beta CDR3s were sequenced. Notes on the study in general: Roughly 65% of donors had memory CD4+ clonotypes crossrecognizing SARS-CoV-2 and common cold coronavirus spike.

Germline values: CDR1 GTSNPN, CDR2 SVGIG (reference sequence). This CDR3 comprises 13 residues. Trimming removed 3 bases from V and 3 bases from J; junction bases left unmatched: 4. Produced via immunoSEQ multiplex PCR; TCRdb's table is partial and in-frame only. The data show 31,000 or so clones, less than 80% seen once. Before the COVID-19 pandemic, during about 2011-2019, CD4+ T cells were taken from unexposed donors. The cells were cultured for about ten days before CD4+ T cells were isolated. This clone was detected a few times. Its cognate antigen is unknown. The material sequenced was CD4+ T cells from PBMCs, cultured in vitro. This sequence joins TRBV30 and TRBJ1-1, with 7 bases lining up with TRBD1. The TCR originated in a human donor in good health. The CDR3 here is CAWRTDRYTEAFF. CDR3 nucleotide sequence: TGTGCCTGGAGGACGGACAGGTACACTGAAGCTTTCTTT. Supplemented by reference TRBV30 and TRBJ1-1, the full variable domain reads SQTIHQWPATLVQPVGSPLSLECTVEGTSNPNLYWYRQAAGRGLQLLFYSVGIGQISSEVPQNLSASRPQDRQFILSSKKLLLSDSGFYLCAWRTDRYTEAFFGQGTRLTVV.